This record looks at one TCR beta chain sequence and its context. The V and J ends lost 4 bases and 2 bases, in that order; junction bases with no gene match: 3. Germline loops: CDR1 SGHTA, CDR2 FQGTGA. CDR3 length equals 15 residues. These data belong to a study of technical replicates of blood from several donors. The protocol was immunoSEQ multiplex PCR, while the TCRdb copy is restricted to in-frame clones and leaves out a portion. This table holds 13,000 or so clones, about 95% found once. Sequencing used PBMCs. The chain has TRBV7-3 and TRBJ2-3; 10 bases line up with TRBD2. The receptor comes from a human donor in good health. The CDR3 loop reads CASSYGLADTDTQYF. CDR3 bases: TGTGCCAGCAGCTATGGACTAGCGGACACAGATACGCAGTATTTT.